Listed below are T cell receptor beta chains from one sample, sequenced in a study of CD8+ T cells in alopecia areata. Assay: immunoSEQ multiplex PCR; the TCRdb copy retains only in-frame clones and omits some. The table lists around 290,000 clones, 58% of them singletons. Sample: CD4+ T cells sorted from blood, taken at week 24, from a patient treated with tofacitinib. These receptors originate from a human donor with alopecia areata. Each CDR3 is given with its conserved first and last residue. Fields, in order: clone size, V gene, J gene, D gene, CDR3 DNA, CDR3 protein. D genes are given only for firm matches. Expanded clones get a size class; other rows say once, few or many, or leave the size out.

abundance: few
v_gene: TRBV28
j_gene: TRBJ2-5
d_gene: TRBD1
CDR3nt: TGTGCCAGCAGTCCCCCGACAGGGAACCAAGAGACCCAGTACTTC
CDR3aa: CASSPPTGNQETQYF

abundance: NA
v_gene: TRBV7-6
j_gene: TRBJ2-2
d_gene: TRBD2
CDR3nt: TGTGCCAGCAGGGCCCCCAGCGGGGGTTGGGGGCCCGGGGAGCTGTTTTTT
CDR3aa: CASRAPSGGWGPGELFF

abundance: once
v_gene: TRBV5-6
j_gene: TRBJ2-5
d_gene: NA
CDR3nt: TGTGCCAGCAGCATCCGTTCAACTTGGAGGGACCCGGGGACCCAGTACTTC
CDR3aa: CASSIRSTWRDPGTQYF

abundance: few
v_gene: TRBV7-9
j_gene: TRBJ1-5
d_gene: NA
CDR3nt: TGTGCCAGCAGCTCCTCTACAGGATCCAGCAATCAGCCCCAGCATTTT
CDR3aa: CASSSSTGSSNQPQHF

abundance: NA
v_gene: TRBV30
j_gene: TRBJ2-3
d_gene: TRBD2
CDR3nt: TGTGCCTGGAGACCGGGACTAGCAACAGATACGCAGTATTTT
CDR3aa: CAWRPGLATDTQYF

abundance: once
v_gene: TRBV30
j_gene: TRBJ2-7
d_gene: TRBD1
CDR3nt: TGTGCCTGGAGTAAGGGACAGGGCTTCACCTACGAGCAGTACTTC
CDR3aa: CAWSKGQGFTYEQYF

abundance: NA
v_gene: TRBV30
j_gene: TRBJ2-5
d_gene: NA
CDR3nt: TGTGCCTGGAGTGTCCCCCCGAGGGAGACCCAGTACTTC
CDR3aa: CAWSVPPRETQYF

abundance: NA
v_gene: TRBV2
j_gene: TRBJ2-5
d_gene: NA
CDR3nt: TGTGCCAGCAGGCAAGCCCAGCGTCGATACTTC
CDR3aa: CASRQAQRRYF

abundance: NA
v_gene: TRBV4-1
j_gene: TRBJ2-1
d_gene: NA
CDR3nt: TGCGCCAGCAGCCATGAAAATGAGCAGTTCTTC
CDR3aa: CASSHENEQFF

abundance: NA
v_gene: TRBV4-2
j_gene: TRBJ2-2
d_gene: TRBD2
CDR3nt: TGTGCCAGCAGCCATGCCGGGACTAGTCCCACCGGGGAGCTGTTTTTT
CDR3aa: CASSHAGTSPTGELFF

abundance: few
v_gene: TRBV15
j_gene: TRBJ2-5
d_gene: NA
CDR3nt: TGTGCCACCAGCGGGGGGACAGCCCAAGAAGAGACCCAGTACTTC
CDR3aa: CATSGGTAQEETQYF

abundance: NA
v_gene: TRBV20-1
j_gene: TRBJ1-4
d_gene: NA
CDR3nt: TGCAGCGTGTACAATGAAAAACTGTTTTTT
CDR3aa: CSVYNEKLFF

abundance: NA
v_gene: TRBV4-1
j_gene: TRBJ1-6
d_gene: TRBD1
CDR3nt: TGCGCCAGCAGCCGAGAACAGGGGAGTCTGAGACCACCCCTCCACTTT
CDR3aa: CASSREQGSLRPPLHF

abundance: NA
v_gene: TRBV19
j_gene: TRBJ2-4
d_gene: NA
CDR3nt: TGTGCCAGTAGTGAGGGAGGCAAAAACATTCAGTACTTC
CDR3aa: CASSEGGKNIQYF

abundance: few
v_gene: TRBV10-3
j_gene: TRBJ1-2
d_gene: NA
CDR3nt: TGTGCCATCAGGGACGGCGTCAACTATGGCTACACCTTC
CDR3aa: CAIRDGVNYGYTF

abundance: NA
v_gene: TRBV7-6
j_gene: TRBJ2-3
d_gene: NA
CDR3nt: TGTGCCAGCGAGGCCCAAGATACGCAGTATTTT
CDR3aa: CASEAQDTQYF

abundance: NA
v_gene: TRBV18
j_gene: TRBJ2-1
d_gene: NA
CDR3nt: TGTGCCAGCTCACCCGTACGGGCGGGTGAGCAGTTCTTC
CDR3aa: CASSPVRAGEQFF

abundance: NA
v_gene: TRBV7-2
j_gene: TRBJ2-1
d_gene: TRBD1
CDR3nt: TGTGCCAGCAGCTTAGCTGGGACAGGGTCTTACAATGAGCAGTTCTTC
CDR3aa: CASSLAGTGSYNEQFF

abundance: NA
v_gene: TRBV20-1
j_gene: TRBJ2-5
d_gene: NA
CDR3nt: TGCAGTGCTGGCCCGCAAGAGACCCAGTACTTC
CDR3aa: CSAGPQETQYF

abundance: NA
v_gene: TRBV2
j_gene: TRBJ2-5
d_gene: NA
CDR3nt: TGTGCCAGATGGGTTATAGGGGAGACCCAGTACTTC
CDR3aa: CARWVIGETQYF

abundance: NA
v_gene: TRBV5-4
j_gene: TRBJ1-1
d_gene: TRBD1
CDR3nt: TGTGCCAGCAGCTTGGGGGGACAGGGGAGAATGAACACTGAAGCTTTCTTT
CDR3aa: CASSLGGQGRMNTEAFF

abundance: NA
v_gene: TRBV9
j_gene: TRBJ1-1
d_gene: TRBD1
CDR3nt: TGTGCCAGCAGCCCCAGGGGGGGGCAGGGTAACACTGAAGCTTTCTTT
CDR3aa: CASSPRGGQGNTEAFF

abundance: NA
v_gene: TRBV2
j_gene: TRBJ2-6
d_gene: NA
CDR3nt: TGTGCCAGCAGTGAATTGGAGTGGTCTGGGGCCAACGTCCTGACTTTC
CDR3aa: CASSELEWSGANVLTF

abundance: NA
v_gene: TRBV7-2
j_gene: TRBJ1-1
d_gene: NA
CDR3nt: TGTGCCAGCAGACCGCGGCTTAAGAACACTGAAGCTTTCTTT
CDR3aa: CASRPRLKNTEAFF

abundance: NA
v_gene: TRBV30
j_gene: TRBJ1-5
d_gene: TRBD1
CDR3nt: TGTGCCTGGAGTGGGGACAGCCTCAATCAGCCCCAGCATTTT
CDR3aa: CAWSGDSLNQPQHF

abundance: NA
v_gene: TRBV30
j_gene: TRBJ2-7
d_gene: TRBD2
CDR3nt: TGTGCCGGGGGGGGACGGATATCCTACGAGCAGTACTTC
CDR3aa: CAGGGRISYEQYF

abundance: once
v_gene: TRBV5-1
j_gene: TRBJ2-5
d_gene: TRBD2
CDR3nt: TGCGCCAGCAGCCCCCTAGCGGGGGCCGGGGGCCAAGAGACCCAGTACTTC
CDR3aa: CASSPLAGAGGQETQYF